Sequencing of this T cell receptor (beta chain) was carried out in a study of shared clonotypes between healthy human individuals. Study observations and caveats: The study's rarefaction showed incomplete sorted-subset sequencing despite large depth. Sequencing depth was expected to influence donor clonotype sharing.

V gave up 2 bases and J gave up 4 bases; unmatched junction bases: 5. The CDR3 length is 14 residues. Germline V gene lookup returns CDR1 SGHNT and CDR2 YYREEE (reference sequence). TCRdb's copy holds only in-frame clones and misses some; the assay was immunoSEQ multiplex PCR. The table has fewer than 3 million clones, around 92% seen once. Every donor was a Caucasian adult from Nashville, Tennessee. Concerning this clone itself: Its antigen is unknown.

The sample consisted of naive CD4+ T cells from PBMCs. Subset here: CD45RA+ positively selected. This chain uses TRBV5-4 with TRBJ1-2; 7 positions match TRBD1. The sequence derives from a man between 18 and 29 years old in good health. Some clones in this sample may be carry-over from other donors' samples. The CDR3 DNA reads TGTGCCAGCAGCTTCCCGGGACAGAGCTATGGCTACACCTTC. As protein: CASSFPGQSYGYTF.